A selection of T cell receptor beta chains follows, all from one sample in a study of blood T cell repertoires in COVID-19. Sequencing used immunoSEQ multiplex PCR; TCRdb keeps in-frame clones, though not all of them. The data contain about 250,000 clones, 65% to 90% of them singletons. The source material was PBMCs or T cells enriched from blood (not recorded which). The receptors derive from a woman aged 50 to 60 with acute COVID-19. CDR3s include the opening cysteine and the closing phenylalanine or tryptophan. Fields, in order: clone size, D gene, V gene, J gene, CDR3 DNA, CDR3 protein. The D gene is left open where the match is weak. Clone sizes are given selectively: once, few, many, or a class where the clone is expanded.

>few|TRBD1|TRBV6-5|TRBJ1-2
TGTGCCAGCAGCGGACAGGCTTCGGGAGACTATGGCTACACCTTC
CASSGQASGDYGYTF
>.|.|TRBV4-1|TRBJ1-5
TGCGCCAGCAGCCAAGATCGAGAGCCCCAGCATTTT
CASSQDREPQHF
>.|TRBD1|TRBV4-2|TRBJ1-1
TGTGCCAGCAGCCAAGAGAATTTCCAGGGGGGCGCGAACACTGAAGCTTTCTTT
CASSQENFQGGANTEAFF
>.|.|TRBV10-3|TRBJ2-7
TGTGCCGGAGCCAGCCAGACCTACGAGCAGTACTTC
CAGASQTYEQYF
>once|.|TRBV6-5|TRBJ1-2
TGTGCCAGCAGTTACTCCGGGGGTGGCTACACCTTC
CASSYSGGGYTF
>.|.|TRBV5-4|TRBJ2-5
TGTGCCAGCAGCGGCGGGGGCCGGGAGACCCAGTACTTC
CASSGGGRETQYF
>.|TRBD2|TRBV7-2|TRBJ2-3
TGTGCCAGCGGTCTAGCGGCGCGAGATACGCAGTATTTT
CASGLAARDTQYF
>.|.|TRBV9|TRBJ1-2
TGTGCCAGCAGTGCCCAACAGCTTCTGGAGGGTGGGAACTATGGCTACACCTTC
CASSAQQLLEGGNYGYTF
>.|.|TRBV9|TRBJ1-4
TGTGCCAGCAGCTCCGACAGGAGCATAAATGAAAAACTGTTTTTT
CASSSDRSINEKLFF
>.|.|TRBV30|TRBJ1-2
TGTGCCTGGACCTTCAGCGAGACTAACTATGGCTACACCTTC
CAWTFSETNYGYTF
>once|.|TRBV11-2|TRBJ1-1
TGTGCCAGCAGCTTACAGACTGACACTGAAGCTTTCTTT
CASSLQTDTEAFF
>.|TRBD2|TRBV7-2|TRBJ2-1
TGTGCCAGCAGCTCACCCTGGGGCGGGGGGGTCTCCTACAATGAGCAGTTCTTC
CASSSPWGGGVSYNEQFF
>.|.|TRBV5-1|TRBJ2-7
TGCGCCAGCAGCTTTGGTCTTGCAGGTTACGAGCAGTACTTC
CASSFGLAGYEQYF
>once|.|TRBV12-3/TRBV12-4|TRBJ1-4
TGTGCCAGCAGTTTAGCGCGGGGTGAAAAACTGTTTTTT
CASSLARGEKLFF
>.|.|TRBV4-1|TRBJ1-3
TGCGCCAGCAGCCCGACCGGGGGCTCTGGAAACACCATATATTTT
CASSPTGGSGNTIYF
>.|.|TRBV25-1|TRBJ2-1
TGTGCCAGCACAGGGGAAGGGTTCTACAATGAGCAGTTCTTC
CASTGEGFYNEQFF
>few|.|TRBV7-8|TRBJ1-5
TGTGCCAGCAGCTCCTTTAGTATCCGGGGAGGTGATCAGCCCCAGCATTTT
CASSSFSIRGGDQPQHF
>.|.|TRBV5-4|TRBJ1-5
TGTGCCAGCAGCCAGGGCGTTGGCAGCAATCAGCCCCAGCATTTT
CASSQGVGSNQPQHF
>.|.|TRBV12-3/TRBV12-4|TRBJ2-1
TGTGCCAGCAGTTCGTACAATGAGCAGTTCTTC
CASSSYNEQFF
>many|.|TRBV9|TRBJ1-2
TGTGCCAGCAGCTCTCCGGGACATATGAACTATGGCTACACCTTC
CASSSPGHMNYGYTF
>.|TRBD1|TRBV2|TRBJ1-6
TGTGCCAGCAGAGGGGGCGGCTCCTATAATTCACCCCTCCACTTT
CASRGGGSYNSPLHF
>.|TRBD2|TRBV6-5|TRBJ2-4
TGTGCCAGCACCGCGAGGGAGGGGCGACGGAACATTCAGTACTTC
CASTAREGRRNIQYF
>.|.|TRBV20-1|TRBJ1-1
TGCAGTGCCTACGGGGAGGGCTTT
CSAYGEGF
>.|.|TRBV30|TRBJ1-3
TGTGCCTGGACCAACCCCGGGGGGTCTGGAAACACCATATATTTT
CAWTNPGGSGNTIYF
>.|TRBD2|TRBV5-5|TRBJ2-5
TGTGCCAGCAGCTTGTTGGCGGGGGGGCCGGGAGAGACCCAGTACTTC
CASSLLAGGPGETQYF
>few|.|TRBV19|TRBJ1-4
TGTGCCAGTACCTTCCTGGGGGGTGAAAAACTGTTTTTT
CASTFLGGEKLFF